The 32 T cell receptor beta chains in this list originate from one sample, sequenced in a study of identifying expanded T cells in peripheral blood. Clones were read by immunoSEQ multiplex PCR, and TCRdb kept only the in-frame ones, dropping some. The sample holds 120,000 or so clones, more than 75% seen once. Input material: blood. Source of these receptors: a person between 18 and 70 years old in good health.

The chain combines TRBV27 with TRBJ1-2; 7 bases map to TRBD1. Per germline, CDR1 MNHEY and CDR2 SMNVEV (reference sequence). The CDR3 covers 15 residues. V shed 7 bases, J shed 8 bases, and the junction held 16 bases outside the gene matches. CDR3 bases: TGTGCCAGCATGTGGGGCACAGGGGCCGCCTCCGGCTACACCTTC. Residues: CASMWGTGAASGYTF.

This chain connects TRBV29-1 to TRBJ2-3, with 7 bases lining up with TRBD1. The CDR3 contains 13 residues. V lost 6 bases, J lost 6 bases, and 9 bases stayed unmatched. Germline lookup yields CDR1 SQVTM and CDR2 ANQGSEA. The CDR3 nucleotides are TGCAGCGTACAGGGGATTGGGGTGGATACGCAGTATTTT. This encodes CSVQGIGVDTQYF.

This clone has a single count. The CDR3 protein is CASSPQGYNQPQHF. DNA for the CDR3: TGTGCCAGCAGTCCTCAGGGTTACAATCAGCCCCAGCATTTT. V is TRBV7-2 and J is TRBJ1-5, with D possibly being TRBD1 (5 bases). Trimming removed 6 bases at V and 3 bases at J, with 12 bases between. Germline loops: CDR1 SGHTA, CDR2 FQGNSA. This CDR3 is 14 amino acids long.

The rearrangement links TRBV30 to TRBJ1-2; 8 nucleotides line up with TRBD1. Losses at the gene ends were 5 bases for V and 3 bases for J; bases not matched to a gene: 20. Germline values: CDR1 GTSNPN, CDR2 SVGIG (reference sequence). The CDR3 contains 18 residues. The CDR3, as DNA: TGTGCCTGGTCGCCCCGGGACAGGCTTAGCTTCCCGTACTATGGCTACACCTTC. It specifies CAWSPRDRLSFPYYGYTF.

The V and J genes are TRBV13 and TRBJ2-7, with D possibly TRBD2 on 6 matching bases. Germline CDR1 reads PRHDT; CDR2 reads FYEKMQ (reference sequence). Trimming took 5 bases from V and 9 from J, leaving 17 bases between them. The CDR3 has 13 amino acids. The CDR3 sequence: CASSPPGWGGQYF. The CDR3 nucleotides are TGTGCCAGCAGCCCCCCAGGGTGGGGAGGGCAGTACTTC.

This sequence joins TRBV14 and TRBJ2-3; 11 bases agree with TRBD2. The CDR3 consists of 18 residues. Germline assignment: CDR1 SGHDN and CDR2 FVKESK. V trimming: 4 bases; J trimming: 6 bases; junction bases outside the gene matches: 15. The CDR3 sequence is CASSPLAGGIHLGDTQYF. In DNA, the CDR3 is TGTGCCAGCAGCCCCTTAGCGGGGGGGATTCACCTTGGGGATACGCAGTATTTT.

The chain has TRBV9 and TRBJ1-1, with TRBD1 matching 7 bases. V lost 2 bases, J lost 3 bases, and 10 bases stayed unmatched. Germline V gene sequence: CDR1 SGDLS, CDR2 YYNGEE. The length of the CDR3 is 16 residues. The CDR3 DNA sequence: TGTGCCAGCAGCGTGGGTAAGGGGGCGCCGGACACTGAAGCTTTCTTT. It is translated as CASSVGKGAPDTEAFF.

The chain carries TRBV10-3 and TRBJ2-7, with D possibly TRBD1 on 6 matching bases. The ends were cut back, 3 bases at V and 2 bases at J, with 11 bases in the middle. Germline values: CDR1 ENHRY, CDR2 SYGVKD. The CDR3 totals 14 residues. CDR3 protein: CAISDGQTPYEQYF. The CDR3 DNA is TGTGCCATCAGTGATGGACAGACCCCCTACGAGCAGTACTTC.

Here the CDR3 DNA reads TGTGCCAGCAGCTTAGAGGGGAACACTGAAGCTTTCTTT. It codes for CASSLEGNTEAFF. The chain links TRBV7-8 to TRBJ1-1; D is unclear. V dropped 1 base and J dropped 1 base, with 4 bases sitting between them. This CDR3 has 13 residues. Germline lookup yields CDR1 SGHVS and CDR2 FQNEAQ.

For the CDR3, the DNA is TGCGCCAGCAGCTCTGGGACAGCGATCGCCGGGGAGCTGTTTTTT. It encodes CASSSGTAIAGELFF. This rearrangement joins TRBV5-1 to TRBJ2-2; TRBD1 matches at 7 bases. The V and J ends lost 3 bases and 6 bases, in that order; junction bases with no gene match: 8. CDR3 length equals 15 residues. CDR1 is SGHRS, CDR2 YFSETQ, per germline.

V gene TRBV7-2 combines with J gene TRBJ1-6, with D perhaps matching TRBD1 (5 bases). The germline V gene has CDR1 SGHTA and CDR2 FQGNSA. This CDR3 contains 15 residues. V was cut by 3 bases and J by 9 bases, with 15 bases left in between. In DNA form, the CDR3 reads TGTGCCAGCAGCTTCTTTCCGGGCACAGGTTCACCCCTCCACTTT. It encodes CASSFFPGTGSPLHF.

The rearrangement links TRBV10-3 to TRBJ2-2; TRBD2 agrees at 12 bases. The CDR3 runs 17 residues. With 6 bases clipped from V and 0 bases from J, the junction kept 5 bases outside the gene matches. Per the germline V gene, CDR1 is ENHRY and CDR2 is SYGVKD. CDR3 nucleotide sequence: TGTGCCATCAGCAGCCGACTAGCGGGAGCGAACACCGGGGAGCTGTTTTTT. Its translation: CAISSRLAGANTGELFF.

This chain uses TRBV9 with TRBJ1-2; 7 bases are a match to TRBD1. CDR1 and CDR2 (germline): SGDLS, YYNGEE. The length of the CDR3 is 14 residues. After removal of 4 bases from V and 3 bases from J, the junction contained 6 bases not matched to a gene. In DNA, the CDR3 is TGTGCCAGCAGCACCCTAGACAGGGACTATGGCTACACCTTC. Its translation: CASSTLDRDYGYTF. Together with reference TRBV9 and TRBJ1-2, the CDR3 gives the full variable domain: DSGVTQTPKHLITATGQRVTLRCSPRSGDLSVYWYQQSLDQGLQFLIQYYNGEERAKGNILERFSAQQFPDLHSELNLSSLELGDSALYFCASSTLDRDYGYTFGSGTRLTVV.

The rearrangement uses TRBV5-6 and TRBJ1-5, with a weak D call TRBD1 (5 bases). The CDR3 spans 14 residues. Germline CDR1 SGHDT, CDR2 YYEEEE. The ends were cut back, 4 bases at V and 4 bases at J, with 12 bases in the middle. CDR3 sequence: CASSRQLLNQPQHF. The DNA for the CDR3 is TGTGCCAGCAGCCGACAGCTTCTGAATCAGCCCCAGCATTTT.

This sequence joins TRBV19 and TRBJ1-2, with TRBD1 matching over 7 bases. Trimming at V came to 4 bases and at J to 7 bases, leaving 9 bases not matched to a gene. Germline V lookup: CDR1 LNHDA, CDR2 SQIVND (reference sequence). The length of the CDR3 is 14 residues. The CDR3 bases are TGTGCCAGTAGTACACCAGACAGGGCCGGTGGCTACACCTTC. It codes for CASSTPDRAGGYTF.

This clone was detected many times. This rearrangement joins TRBV7-2 to TRBJ1-2; 8 bases match TRBD1. Germline V gene data show CDR1 as SGHTA and CDR2 as FQGNSA. The CDR3 has 14 amino acids. J lost 4 bases, V lost 7 bases, and 8 bases had no gene match. The CDR3 DNA reads as TGTGCCAGCACCGCGGACAGGGTCGTCTATGGCTACACCTTC. Amino acids: CASTADRVVYGYTF.

The chain employs TRBV19 and TRBJ2-2; no clear D. This CDR3 is 12 amino acids long. Per the germline V gene, CDR1 is LNHDA and CDR2 is SQIVND (reference sequence). The germline V and J ends were trimmed by 4 bases and 6 bases, with 6 bases remaining between them. The CDR3 coding sequence is TGTGCCAGTAGTAATGATCCCGGGGAGCTGTTTTTT. Translation gives CASSNDPGELFF.

V is TRBV30 and J is TRBJ2-7; D gene unclear. Deletions cut 4 bases from V and 1 base from J, with 20 bases between. This CDR3 spans 16 amino acids. Germline-derived CDR1 and CDR2 are GTSNPN and SVGIG (reference sequence). CDR3 nucleotides: TGTGCCTGGATTGGTGGTTCTTCAGGTCTTTCCTACGAGCAGTACTTC. Translation: CAWIGGSSGLSYEQYF.

The chain employs TRBV6-1 and TRBJ1-2; unclear D gene. V lost 4 bases, J lost 4 bases, and 10 bases lay in between. Germline values: CDR1 MNHNS, CDR2 SASEGT. The CDR3 sequence is 13 residues long. The CDR3 loop reads CASSVEGFYGYTF. DNA of the CDR3: TGTGCCAGCAGTGTCGAGGGATTCTATGGCTACACCTTC.

The V call is TRBV18, the J call TRBJ2-3; maybe TRBD2 (5 bases). CDR1 KGHSH and CDR2 LQKENI come from the germline V gene. V lost 0 bases, J lost 6 bases, and 13 bases lay in between. This CDR3 has 15 amino acids. The CDR3 loop is CASSPPARGFDTQYF. The CDR3 DNA is TGTGCCAGCTCACCACCGGCAAGAGGGTTTGATACGCAGTATTTT. Variable domain in full (rest from reference TRBV18 and TRBJ2-3): NAGVMQNPRHLVRRRGQEARLRCSPMKGHSHVYWYRQLPEEGLKFMVYLQKENIIDESGMPKERFSAEFPKEGPSILRIQQVVRGDSAAYFCASSPPARGFDTQYFGPGTRLTVL.

V and J are TRBV6-5 and TRBJ2-4; the match to TRBD1 covers 8 bases. V was clipped by 8 bases and J by 15 bases; unmatched bases: 9. This CDR3 region has 11 residues. Germline V gives CDR1 MNHEY, CDR2 SVGAGI. The CDR3 sequence is CASRGQGAVYF. CDR3 nucleotides: TGTGCCAGCCGCGGACAGGGCGCTGTGTACTTC.

The genes are TRBV5-4 and TRBJ1-2; unclear D gene. The CDR3 is 15 residues long. Germline V gene data show CDR1 as SGHNT and CDR2 as YYREEE (reference sequence). V was cut by 4 bases and J by 5 bases, with 18 bases left in between. Here the CDR3 DNA reads TGTGCCAGCAGCATGAGCCAGGATCCCTCTTATGGCTACACCTTC. This translates into CASSMSQDPSYGYTF.

The CDR3 sequence is CASSQDRAADTQYF. The CDR3 bases are TGTGCCAGCAGCCAGGACAGGGCCGCAGATACGCAGTATTTT. V gene TRBV7-3 combines with J gene TRBJ2-3; 8 nucleotides match TRBD1. The CDR3 loop spans 14 amino acids. The V gene's germline CDR1 is SGHTA and CDR2 FQGTGA. Trimming cost V 5 bases and J 4 bases; bases outside gene matches: 5.

This clone was seen a handful of times. The V and J genes are TRBV30 and TRBJ2-1, with 9 nucleotides matching TRBD2. The CDR3 loop spans 15 amino acids. J lost 7 bases, V lost 8 bases, and 15 bases had no gene match. Germline V gene data show CDR1 as GTSNPN and CDR2 as SVGIG (reference sequence). CDR3 bases: TGTGCCCGCGACCTCCTGGCGGGGGGGAGTAATGAGCAGTTCTTC. This sequence encodes CARDLLAGGSNEQFF.

The sample holds one count of this clone. This chain connects TRBV7-2 to TRBJ1-3; no clear D. The CDR3 sequence is 15 residues long. V was trimmed by 2 bases and J by 2 bases, leaving 10 bases between them. Germline V gene sequence: CDR1 SGHTA, CDR2 FQGNSA. CDR3 in DNA: TGTGCCAGCAGCTTAACCCCTACCCCTGGAAACACCATATATTTT. Its protein product is CASSLTPTPGNTIYF.

The rearrangement joins TRBV6-4 to TRBJ2-7; 8 positions agree with TRBD1. J lost 5 bases, V lost 8 bases, and 11 bases had no gene match. Germline CDR1 is MRHNA and CDR2 is SNTAGT. The CDR3 covers 14 residues. For the CDR3, the DNA is TGTGCCAGCCGGGGTCTACCAGGGGGCGACGAGCAGTACTTC. Translating it yields CASRGLPGGDEQYF.

The chain carries TRBV27 and TRBJ2-7, with TRBD1 matching over 9 bases. In germline, CDR1 is MNHEY, CDR2 SMNVEV (reference sequence). Trimming took 5 bases from V and 2 from J; bases not matched to a gene: 10. This CDR3 region has 16 residues. The CDR3 spells CASSHLPGQGTYEQYF. CDR3 DNA sequence: TGTGCCAGCAGTCACCTCCCGGGACAGGGAACCTACGAGCAGTACTTC.

V and J are TRBV5-8 and TRBJ2-5, with 8 bases aligning to TRBD2. V was pared by 0 bases and J by 5 bases, with 15 bases of the junction left unmatched. The CDR3 sequence is 18 residues long. Germline V gene data show CDR1 as SGHTS and CDR2 as YDEGEE. CDR3 loop: CASSLAGTSSSFGETQYF. In nucleotides, the CDR3 is TGTGCCAGCAGCTTGGCCGGGACTAGTTCAAGTTTCGGGGAGACCCAGTACTTC.

V usage is TRBV4-3 and J usage is TRBJ1-1; D gene uncertain. V was clipped by 0 bases and J by 6 bases, with 11 bases between them. This CDR3 has 14 residues. Per the germline V gene, CDR1 is LGHNA and CDR2 is YSLEER. DNA for the CDR3: TGCGCCAGCAGCCAAGAATCGAAATGGGCTGAAGCTTTCTTT. Its translation: CASSQESKWAEAFF.

The chain joins TRBV4-3 to TRBJ1-2, with a tentative D call TRBD1 (5 bases). Trimming cost V 1 base and J 4 bases, with 16 bases left between them. The length of the CDR3 is 16 residues. Germline V gives CDR1 LGHNA, CDR2 YSLEER. The CDR3, as DNA: TGCGCCAGCAGCCAAGGGAGGGGTGAGGAATTCTATGGCTACACCTTC. Its protein is CASSQGRGEEFYGYTF.

The V gene is TRBV7-9, the J gene TRBJ2-1; TRBD1 or TRBD2 may be the D gene (5 bases each). With 3 bases removed from V and 2 bases from J, the gap between germline ends came to 11 bases. Looked up from germline, CDR1 is SEHNR and CDR2 is FQNEAQ (reference sequence). This CDR3 has 15 amino acids. CDR3 sequence reads: CASSFGRGPYNEQFF. The CDR3 region has the DNA TGTGCCAGCAGCTTCGGACGGGGACCCTACAATGAGCAGTTCTTC.

The chain uses TRBV5-1 and TRBJ1-2; a possible D gene is TRBD1 (5 bases). The length of the CDR3 is 13 residues. The V gene lost 3 bases and the J gene lost 4 bases, with 10 bases spanning the gap. Looked up from germline, CDR1 is SGHRS and CDR2 is YFSETQ. The CDR3 nucleotides read TGCGCCAGCAGCTCTGACAGTGCCTATGGCTACACCTTC. It specifies CASSSDSAYGYTF.